A single sample gave rise to the 13 T cell receptor beta chains below, sequenced in a study of T cell changes during pregnancy in multiple sclerosis. Repertoires were generated with immunoSEQ multiplex PCR, while TCRdb's copy carries only in-frame clones and drops some. The sample lists about 80,000 clones, roughly nine tenths occurring once. The specimen was peripheral blood, collected before pregnancy. The receptors stem from a female donor with multiple sclerosis, enrolled in a pregnancy study.

V gene TRBV5-6 combines with J gene TRBJ2-3; D is ambiguous. Germline CDR1 reads SGHDT; CDR2 reads YYEEEE. Trimming took 0 bases from V and 0 from J, leaving 11 bases between them. The CDR3 is made up of 16 amino acids. DNA of the CDR3: TGTGCCAGCAGCTTGGGCGGCAGTTATAGCACAGATACGCAGTATTTT. Its protein is CASSLGGSYSTDTQYF.

The rearrangement uses TRBV5-4 and TRBJ2-5, with 9 nucleotides matching TRBD1. After removal of 1 base from V and 2 bases from J, the junction contained 3 bases not matched to a gene. The V gene's germline CDR1 is SGHNT and CDR2 YYREEE (reference sequence). The CDR3 length is 15 residues. Written as DNA, the CDR3 is TGTGCCAGCAGCTTGTTTGGACAGGGGCAAGAGACCCAGTACTTC. It is translated as CASSLFGQGQETQYF.

The chain employs TRBV12-5 and TRBJ2-7, with 9 nucleotides matching TRBD1. Germline loops: CDR1 LGHNT, CDR2 FRNRAP. Losses at the gene ends were 2 bases for V and 3 bases for J; bases not matched to a gene: 8. This CDR3 is built from 16 residues. The CDR3: CASGLRTGEGDYEQYF. The CDR3 DNA is TGTGCTAGTGGTTTGCGGACAGGGGAAGGGGACTACGAGCAGTACTTC.

V is TRBV7-6 and J is TRBJ1-5; 8 bases are a match to TRBD1. V shed 3 bases and J 2 bases; nucleotides not matched to a gene: 9. There are 17 residues in the CDR3. Looked up from germline, CDR1 is SGHVS and CDR2 is FNYEAQ. The CDR3 DNA follows: TGTGCCAGCAGCTTTAGGGCAGGGGGCTGGGGCAATCAGCCCCAGCATTTT. Translating gives CASSFRAGGWGNQPQHF.

The chain has TRBV7-9 and TRBJ2-5; TRBD1 agrees at 9 bases. Per germline, CDR1 SEHNR and CDR2 FQNEAQ (reference sequence). CDR3 length: 16 amino acids. The V segment lost 5 bases and the J segment 5 bases; nucleotides outside the gene matches: 12. The CDR3 loop reads CASSGRDRAKEETQYF. CDR3 bases: TGTGCCAGCAGCGGGCGGGACAGGGCAAAGGAGGAGACCCAGTACTTC.

On this clone itself: One end of the junction varies from germline; a read error may be responsible. The chain recombines TRBV7-7 with TRBJ2-5; TRBD2 matches at 8 bases. This CDR3 is 16 amino acids long. Germline V CDR1 and CDR2: SSHAT, FNYEAQ (reference sequence). CDR3 region: CASSLVPGGAIETQYF. DNA for the CDR3: TGTGCTAGCAGCTTAGTTCCCGGGGGGGCCATAGAGACCCAGTACTTC.

The chain has TRBV2 and TRBJ2-7; D not resolved. This CDR3 region has 14 residues. Trimming cost V 5 bases and J 0 bases, with 11 bases left between them. Germline V gene data show CDR1 as SNHLY and CDR2 as FYNNEI. CDR3 amino acids: CASSKAGDSYEQYF. As DNA, the CDR3 is TGTGCCAGCAGTAAGGCAGGCGACTCCTACGAGCAGTACTTC.

The genes are TRBV2 and TRBJ1-1; 7 nucleotides agree with TRBD1. The CDR3 runs to 11 residues. V dropped 9 bases and J dropped 7; count of bases not matched to a gene: 5. Looked up from germline, CDR1 is SNHLY and CDR2 is FYNNEI. CDR3 sequence reads: CASQGGIEAFF. CDR3 nucleotides: TGTGCCAGTCAGGGGGGAATTGAAGCTTTCTTT.

V usage is TRBV7-3 and J usage is TRBJ1-1; maybe TRBD1 (5 bases). CDR1 SGHTA and CDR2 FQGTGA come from the germline V gene. This CDR3 contains 14 residues. V dropped 5 bases and J dropped 5 bases, with 15 bases sitting between them. The chain's CDR3 is CASSAGGGLTEAFF. In DNA, the CDR3 is TGTGCCAGCAGCGCGGGGGGAGGGCTGACTGAAGCTTTCTTT.

The V gene is TRBV7-6, the J gene TRBJ2-1; D is perhaps TRBD1 (5 bases). Per germline, CDR1 SGHVS and CDR2 FNYEAQ. V gave up 3 bases and J gave up 10 bases, with 22 bases separating them. The CDR3 runs 16 residues. CDR3 amino acids: CASSLDRGHLLREQFF. CDR3 nucleotide sequence: TGTGCCAGCAGCTTGGATAGGGGCCACCTTTTACGGGAGCAGTTCTTC.

This chain joins TRBV18 and TRBJ1-1; D unclear. This CDR3 is built from 14 residues. Germline-derived CDR1 and CDR2 are KGHSH and LQKENI. V was cut by 0 bases and J by 6 bases, with 11 bases left in between. DNA for the CDR3: TGTGCCAGCTCACCACCATCTAACGTAGCTGAAGCTTTCTTT. It is translated as CASSPPSNVAEAFF.

The genes are TRBV7-2 and TRBJ1-3; the D gene is possibly TRBD1 (5 bases). Trimming left V 7 bases short and J 4 bases short, with 14 bases between. The CDR3 is made up of 14 amino acids. CDR1 is SGHTA and CDR2 is FQGNSA in the germline V gene. CDR3 in amino acids: CASNTEDRGNTIYF. CDR3 bases: TGTGCCAGCAACACAGAAGACAGAGGAAACACCATATATTTT. Full variable domain (missing parts from reference TRBV7-2 and TRBJ1-3): GAGVSQSPSNKVTEKGKDVELRCDPISGHTALYWYRQSLGQGLEFLIYFQGNSAPDKSGLPSDRFSAERTGGSVSTLTIQRTQQEDSAVYLCASNTEDRGNTIYFGEGSWLTVV.

J is TRBJ1-3 and V is TRBV29-1, with 8 positions matching TRBD1. CDR3 length equals 13 residues. CDR1 SQVTM and CDR2 ANQGSEA come from the germline V gene. Trimming took 6 bases from V and 0 from J; bases not matched to a gene: 1. CDR3 DNA sequence: TGCAGCGTACAGGGGGGCTCTGGAAACACCATATATTTT. It encodes CSVQGGSGNTIYF.